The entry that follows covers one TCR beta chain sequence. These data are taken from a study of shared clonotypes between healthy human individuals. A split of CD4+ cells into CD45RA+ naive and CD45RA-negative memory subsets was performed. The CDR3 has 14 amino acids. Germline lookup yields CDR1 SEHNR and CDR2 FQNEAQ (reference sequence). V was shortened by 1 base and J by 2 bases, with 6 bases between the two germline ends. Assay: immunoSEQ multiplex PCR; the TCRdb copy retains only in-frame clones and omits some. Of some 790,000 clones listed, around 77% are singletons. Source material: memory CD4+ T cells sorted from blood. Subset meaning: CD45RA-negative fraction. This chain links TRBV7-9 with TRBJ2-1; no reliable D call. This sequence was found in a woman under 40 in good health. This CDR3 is CASSLDSAYNEQFF. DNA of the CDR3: TGTGCCAGCAGCTTAGACTCTGCCTACAATGAGCAGTTCTTC.